The sequence of this TCR beta chain was determined in a study of tumor and adjacent non-tumor tissue in lung cancer. The CDR3 is 15 amino acids. Germline lookup yields CDR1 DFQATT and CDR2 SNEGSKA (reference sequence). This sample's RNA came from whole unsorted tissue. Notes on this clonotype: Its target is not known. A read error may account for a junction end that differs from germline.

Three rounds of nested PCR, following a modified ARM-PCR protocol, produced the TCRbeta library. TCRdb re-analysed the multiplex PCR reads in MiXCR, keeping a single row per CDR3 protein. This table has approximately 120,000 distinct CDR3 sequences, roughly 64% appearing once. Study conclusions and caveats: Normal lung showed higher cumulative top 100 clone frequency than tumor. TCR diversity was significantly greater in tumor than normal lung tissue.

The J gene is TRBJ2-5, the V gene TRBV20-1; 10 nucleotides agree with TRBD2. Sequencing input: lung tumor tissue. The TCR sequence derives from a man aged 30 to 45 with non-small cell lung cancer. CDR3 sequence: CSARGTSGEQETEYF. CDR3 DNA: TGCAGTGCTAGGGGAACTAGCGGGGAACAAGAGACCGAGTACTTC.